This T cell receptor (beta chain) was retrieved from a study of blood T cells in healthy people across ages (dated by TCRdb to about 2015). General notes on the study: Template switching captured roughly one uniquely barcoded TCR beta cDNA molecule per two T cells in model experiments. Using deep sequencing normalized with unique cDNA molecular identifiers, the study measured how TCR beta repertoire diversity changes with age. Using the same blood draw, the study looked at two additional independent replicas of 1 million unique cDNA reads for two donors, one aged 18 to 30 and the other aged 80 or older. Four age groups were formed from the donors: young (average roughly 15 years), middle-aged (around 41), aged (approximately 60) and long-lived (more than 75). Donors of different ages were randomly distributed across sequencing lanes to avoid experimental bias. What the work shows at the level of the full study, not this receptor alone: Observed TCR beta diversity per million T cells fell roughly linearly with age, and a significant reduction was already apparent by age roughly 40. Bulk unsorted PBMC profiling prevented conclusive comparison of naive and antigen-experienced compartments. Compared with the aged group, the long-lived group had more naive CD4+ T cells, fewer expanded clones and increased TCR diversity, a pattern suggesting age selection. Because the CMV infection status of the donors was unknown, age-related changes in expanded clonotypes may potentially have been confounded. Estimates of total diversity based on one million sequenced T cells were regarded as lower bounds and as underestimates. The percentage of naive T cells measured by flow cytometry correlated strongly with observed TCR beta diversity.

Comment on this clonotype: Its binding antigen is unknown. Per-base qualities were not stored, and no clone one base away is much larger.

The donors were 40 or so Caucasian individuals from Russia, aged roughly 6 to 100 years, who were systemically healthy. Each donor gave 9.5 to 10 milliliters of peripheral blood, drawn into EDTA-treated Vacutainer tubes. Ficoll-Paque density-gradient centrifugation was used to isolate PBMCs, with at least 7 million per sample. Total RNA was extracted from PBMCs with Trizol reagent, with at least 6 micrograms obtained per sample. For every donor, an aliquot of PBMCs went through flow cytometry to measure the percentages of naive CD45RAhigh/CD27high T cells. Library prep was done by 5' RACE. The sequencer was an Illumina HiSeq 2500. A second PCR of about 6 to 12 cycles was run with a J-beta primer mix and a sample-barcoded 5' primer. A template-switch 5' adaptor carrying 12 random nucleotides introduced a unique molecular identifier onto each TCR beta cDNA molecule. At least 3 million CDR3-containing paired-end reads were obtained from each sample. First-strand cDNA synthesis was performed from all RNA using the Mint cDNA synthesis kit, with priming by a TRBC-specific oligonucleotide. Following uracil-DNA glycosylase treatment, all cDNA underwent a first 18-cycle PCR with the universal primers M1SS and BC2_uni_R. Turning to the authors' computational methods: For normalization, 1 million high-quality reads were randomly selected from each sample, with every read carrying a distinct molecular identifier. Reads with shared molecular identifiers were discarded instead of being binned into consensus sequences. CDR3 identification, clonotype clustering and error correction used MiTCR with a Q25 quality threshold and the strictest error-elimination algorithm. A nonparametric unseen species model using Euler transformation provided a lower-bound estimate of total TCR beta diversity. TCRdb reanalyzed the raw reads on its own, using fastp at Q25 for trimming and MiXCR for clone calling, and kept in-frame beta chains. Duplicate CDR3 protein sequences are folded into a single record with the most common DNA and genes. The V and J calls shown here were made by TCRdb, not taken from the authors' results. The sample table contains about 830,000 distinct CDR3 sequences; only one count was recorded for about 62% of them. Together, the top ten hold 25% to 35% of the sample.

The CDR3 covers 15 residues, taking in both the cysteine and the phenylalanine. Only CDR3 DNA is held: 45 bases, read in frame from base 1. Trimming takes 5 bases off V and 4 bases off J; junction bases not matched to a gene: 8. CDR1 is given as MNHEY and CDR2 as SVGAGI, both from the germline V gene. This TCR derives from a man aged 30-40 years in good health. Here the chain combines TRBV6-5 and TRBJ2-1, and TRBD2 aligns with 7 junction nucleotides. The sequenced sample was blood. The DNA reads TGTGCCAGCAGTCCCGCGGGAGCGGATTACAATGAGCAGTTCTTC. Its translation is CASSPAGADYNEQFF.